This is a list of T cell receptor beta chains from one sample in a study of T cell repertoires in cytomegalovirus infection. The antigens for these receptors are not known. TCRdb re-called the reads through MiXCR, storing one row per CDR3 protein. The sample holds about 770,000 distinct CDR3 sequences; about 29% are singletons and the top ten take approximately 14%. Sequenced here: cultured CD8+ T cells from PBMCs, sampled from culture after CMV antigen stimulation. The source is a human donor in good health (CMV status not recorded). Some clones in this sample may be carry-over from other donors' samples. CDR3s include the opening cysteine and the closing phenylalanine or tryptophan. D genes are given only for firm matches. Not every row has a clone size; where given, it reads once, few, many or a size class.

>few|.|TRBJ2-7|TRBV20-1
TGCAGTGCGATACCCCGGCAGCCTTACGAGCAGTACTTC
CSAIPRQPYEQYF
>few|.|TRBJ2-2|TRBV25-1
TGTGCCAGCAGTCGTCCGTACGGGGAGCTGTTTTTT
CASSRPYGELFF
>.|.|TRBJ1-1|TRBV10-3
TGTGCCGCGTCAGGGACGAATGAAGCTTTCTTT
CAASGTNEAFF
>.|TRBD1|TRBJ2-5|TRBV15
TGTGCCACCAGCAGAGGCCAGGGGGCAGGGCAAGAGACCCAGTACTTC
CATSRGQGAGQETQYF
>few|TRBD1|TRBJ1-1|TRBV27
TGTGCCAGCAGTCAAGACAGGGGGCACACTGAAGCTTTCTTT
CASSQDRGHTEAFF
>.|.|TRBJ2-5|TRBV25-1
TGTGCCAGCACATTTGATCAAGAAACCCAGTACTTC
CASTFDQETQYF
>.|.|TRBJ2-3|TRBV18
TGTGCCAGCTCACCTGAGGACCCCGAGCGAGCAGATACGCAGTATTTT
CASSPEDPERADTQYF
>.|.|TRBJ1-6|TRBV4-2
TGTGCCAGCAGCCAAGAGGGCGGACCCTATAATTCACCCCTCCACTTT
CASSQEGGPYNSPLHF
>.|.|TRBJ1-1|TRBV5-6
TGTGCCAGCACCTTCCGGGGAACTGAAGCTTTCTTT
CASTFRGTEAFF
>.|.|TRBJ2-7|TRBV28
TGTGCCAGCAGTCGGGATCTATACTACGAGCAGTACTTC
CASSRDLYYEQYF
>.|TRBD1|TRBJ1-2|TRBV6-5
TGTGCCAGCAGGACAGGGGGGTCATATGGCTACACCTTC
CASRTGGSYGYTF
>once|.|TRBJ2-1|TRBV2
TGTGCCAGCAGTGAAGCTTTCAGAGACAATGAGCAGTTCTTC
CASSEAFRDNEQFF
>many|.|TRBJ1-1|TRBV7-6
TGTGCCAGCAGCTTCCCAGGGGCTGAAGCTTTCTTT
CASSFPGAEAFF
>.|TRBD1|TRBJ1-1|TRBV6-2/TRBV6-3
TGTGCCAGCAGTTACTTCCACCAGGGGGCTGGAAACACTGAAGCTTTCTTT
CASSYFHQGAGNTEAFF
>few|.|TRBJ1-5|TRBV6-1
TGTGCCAGCAGTGAGGGTTGGGGAGGGGGTAGCAATCAGCCCCAGCATTTT
CASSEGWGGGSNQPQHF
>few|.|TRBJ2-1|TRBV10-3
TGTGCCATCAGTGCCGTTTTGGGAGACAATGAGCAGTTCTTC
CAISAVLGDNEQFF
>.|TRBD1|TRBJ1-6|TRBV5-4
TGTGCCAGCAGCAATGACAGGGGGTCACCCCTCCACTTT
CASSNDRGSPLHF
>.|.|TRBJ1-2|TRBV6-2/TRBV6-3
TGTGCCAGCAGTGGACACGCTGCGAACTATGGCTACACCTTC
CASSGHAANYGYTF
>.|.|TRBJ1-1|TRBV29-1
TGCAGCGTCGCCACAGGGTGGTCCGGGACTGAAGCTTTCTTT
CSVATGWSGTEAFF
>many|TRBD2|TRBJ2-1|TRBV5-1
TGCGCCAGCAGCTTGGCGGCTAGCGGGCCCAGGAGCTCCTACAATGAGCAGTTCTTC
CASSLAASGPRSSYNEQFF
>few|TRBD1|TRBJ1-2|TRBV5-6
TGTGCCAGCAGCCCCGGGACAGGGGGCAATGGCTACACCTTC
CASSPGTGGNGYTF
>.|.|TRBJ2-1|TRBV12-3/TRBV12-4
TGTGCCAGCATTACTTTCGGTCGCGGGTTCTTC
CASITFGRGFF
>.|TRBD1|TRBJ1-2|TRBV2
TGTGCCAGCAGTGACTCGACAGGGGCATTCTATGGCTACACCTTC
CASSDSTGAFYGYTF
>.|.|TRBJ2-3|TRBV7-3
TGTGCCAGCAGCTTAATGGAGACATCGGAAAGGTATTTT
CASSLMETSERYF
>few|TRBD2|TRBJ2-7|TRBV19
TGTGCCAGTAGTATTCGACTAGCGGGGGCCCACTCCTACGAGCAGTACTTC
CASSIRLAGAHSYEQYF
>.|.|TRBJ2-5|TRBV4-3
TGCGCCAGCAGCCAAGATCTTGCTAGGGGGGAGACCCAGTACTTC
CASSQDLARGETQYF
>.|.|TRBJ2-1|TRBV5-1
TGCGCCAGCAGCTTGCCAGGCGAACAGCACCGTTACAATGAGCAGTTCTTC
CASSLPGEQHRYNEQFF
>once|.|TRBJ2-3|TRBV6-5
TGTGCCAGCAGTTACGGCACAAAAGGCACAGATACGCAGTATTTT
CASSYGTKGTDTQYF
>.|TRBD1|TRBJ2-3|TRBV24-1
TGTGCCACTTCTGATCCGGGACAGGACACCACAGATACGCAGTATTTT
CATSDPGQDTTDTQYF
>many|.|TRBJ2-3|TRBV28
TGTGCCAGCAGTTTTAGAGGGGGTAGCACAGATACGCAGTATTTT
CASSFRGGSTDTQYF
>few|.|TRBJ2-1|TRBV7-9
TGTGCCAGCAGCTTAGTACTAGCTGGTGAGCAGTTCTTC
CASSLVLAGEQFF
>few|.|TRBJ2-1|TRBV20-1
TGCAGTGCTAGAGATCTTCCTTACAATGAGCAGTTCTTC
CSARDLPYNEQFF
>few|.|TRBJ2-1|TRBV14
TGTGCCAGCAGCCTCGGGACCTACACAGAGAAGTTCTTC
CASSLGTYTEKFF
>many|.|TRBJ1-1|TRBV7-8
TGTGCCAGCAGCTTAGGACGGGGGAATGAAGCTTTCTTT
CASSLGRGNEAFF
>few|TRBD1|TRBJ2-7|TRBV12-5
TGTGCTAGTGGTCTTAGGACAGGGGTAGGGGAGCAGTACTTC
CASGLRTGVGEQYF
>.|.|TRBJ1-1|TRBV12-3/TRBV12-4
TGTGCCAGCTTACCGGAGACAGCACCTGAAGCTTTCTTT
CASLPETAPEAFF
>few|.|TRBJ1-2|TRBV6-6
TGTGCCAGCAGTTACGAAGGGGCCGGTGGCTACACCTTC
CASSYEGAGGYTF
>few|TRBD1|TRBJ1-1|TRBV4-1
TGCGCCAGCAGCCAAACACCCGACAGGGGATCCACTGAAGCTTTCTTT
CASSQTPDRGSTEAFF
>.|.|TRBJ2-1|TRBV24-1
TGTGCCACCAGTGAGAGGGGGGACAATGAGCAGTTCTTC
CATSERGDNEQFF
>many|.|TRBJ2-1|TRBV7-6
TGTGCCAGCAGCTTAGGACAAGGCCCCTACAATGAGCAGTTCTTC
CASSLGQGPYNEQFF
>once|.|TRBJ1-3|TRBV6-5
TGTGCCAGCAGTTACTCATATGGAAACACCATATATTTT
CASSYSYGNTIYF